A selection of T cell receptor beta chains follows, all from one sample in a study of shared clonotypes between healthy human individuals. Assay: immunoSEQ multiplex PCR; the TCRdb copy retains only in-frame clones and omits some. The sample yields a few million clones, 85% to 95% seen once. Sequenced sample: naive CD4+ T cells from PBMCs. Every receptor here comes from a man aged 18 to 29 in good health. Some clones in this sample may be carry-over from other donors' samples. CDR3s include the opening cysteine and the closing phenylalanine or tryptophan. The D gene is left open where the match is weak. Clone size is given for some rows only: seen once, a few or many times, or a class if the clone is expanded.

d_call j_call v_call clone_size cdr3_nt cdr3_aa
TRBD1 TRBJ1-6 TRBV2 once TGTGCCACCCAGGGAGAGGGGACAGGGGTCGCACCCCTCCACTTT CATQGEGTGVAPLHF
NA TRBJ1-5 TRBV5-1 NA TGCGCCAGCAGCTTGGACGGGGTGGGCAATCAGCCCCAGCATTTT CASSLDGVGNQPQHF
NA TRBJ2-7 TRBV28 NA TGTGCCAGCAGTTCGACCCACGAGCAGTACTTC CASSSTHEQYF
NA TRBJ1-2 TRBV9 NA TGTGCCAGCAGCTTCAAGCAGGAGGGAAGCGGCTACACCTTC CASSFKQEGSGYTF
NA TRBJ1-1 TRBV1 NA TGCACCAGCAGCCGGCAGGGTGGGAAAATGAACACTGAAGCTTTCTTT CTSSRQGGKMNTEAFF
NA TRBJ1-1 TRBV7-9 NA TGTGCCAGCAGCTTAATTGGGCAGGGGACTGAAGCTTTCTTT CASSLIGQGTEAFF
TRBD1 TRBJ2-7 TRBV5-1 NA TGCGCCAGCAGCTCGCCGGGACAGGGGGTTGGCGAGCAGTACTTC CASSSPGQGVGEQYF
TRBD2 TRBJ2-3 TRBV5-1 NA TGCGCCAGCAGTCGGGGACTAGCGGGAAGCACAGATACGCAGTATTTT CASSRGLAGSTDTQYF
NA TRBJ2-2 TRBV7-9 NA TGTGCCAGCTCGGCAGCCACCGGGGAGCTGTTTTTT CASSAATGELFF
NA TRBJ2-7 TRBV10-3 NA TGTGCCATCAGTGAGTCTAGGGGGGTAGTACGGCCTACCGAGCAGTACTTC CAISESRGVVRPTEQYF
NA TRBJ2-3 TRBV10-3 NA TGTGCCATCAGTAGGGGGACCACAGATACGCAGTATTTT CAISRGTTDTQYF
TRBD2 TRBJ2-1 TRBV10-3 NA TGTGCCATCAGCCTCCTAGCGGGAGTGGGGAATGAGCAGTTCTTC CAISLLAGVGNEQFF
NA TRBJ2-2 TRBV30 NA TGTGCCTGGAGCGGGTCACGCACCGGGGAGCTGTTTTTT CAWSGSRTGELFF
NA TRBJ2-7 TRBV11-1 NA TGTGCCAGCAGCCAACGGGAGGGGGCTGTCTACGAGCAGTACTTC CASSQREGAVYEQYF